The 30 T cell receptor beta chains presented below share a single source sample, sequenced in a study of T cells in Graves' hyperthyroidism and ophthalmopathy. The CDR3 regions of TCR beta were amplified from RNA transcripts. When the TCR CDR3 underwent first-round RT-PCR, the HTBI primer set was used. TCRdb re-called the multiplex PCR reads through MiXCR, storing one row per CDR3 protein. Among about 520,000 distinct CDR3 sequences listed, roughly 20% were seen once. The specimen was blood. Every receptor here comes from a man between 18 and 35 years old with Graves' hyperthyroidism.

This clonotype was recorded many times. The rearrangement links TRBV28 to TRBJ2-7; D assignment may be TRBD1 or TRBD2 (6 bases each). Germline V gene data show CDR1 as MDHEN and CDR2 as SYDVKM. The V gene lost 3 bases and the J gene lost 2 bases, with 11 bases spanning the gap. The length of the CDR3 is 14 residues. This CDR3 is CASSFTGAAYEQYF. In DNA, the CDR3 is TGTGCCAGCAGTTTTACGGGGGCAGCCTACGAGCAGTACTTC.

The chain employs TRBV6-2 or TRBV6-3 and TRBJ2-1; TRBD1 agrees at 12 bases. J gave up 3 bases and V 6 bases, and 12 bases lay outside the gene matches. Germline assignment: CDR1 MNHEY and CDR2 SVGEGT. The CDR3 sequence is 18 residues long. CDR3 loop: CASRPGQGAYTNYNEQFF. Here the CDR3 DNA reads TGTGCCAGCAGACCGGGACAGGGGGCTTATACCAACTACAATGAGCAGTTCTTC.

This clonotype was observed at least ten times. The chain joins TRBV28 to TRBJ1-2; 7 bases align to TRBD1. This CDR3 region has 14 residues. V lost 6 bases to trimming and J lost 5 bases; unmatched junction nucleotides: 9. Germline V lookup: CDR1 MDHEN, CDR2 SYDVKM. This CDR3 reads CASSVTGTPYGYTF. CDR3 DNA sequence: TGTGCCAGCAGCGTGACAGGGACTCCGTATGGCTACACCTTC.

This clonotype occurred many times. The CDR3: CASSPKNTEAFF. The CDR3 DNA reads TGTGCCAGCAGCCCAAAGAACACTGAAGCTTTCTTT. The V and J genes are TRBV11-2 and TRBJ1-1; D call uncertain. Trimming took 5 bases from V and 1 from J, leaving 5 bases between them. Germline V gene lookup returns CDR1 SGHAT and CDR2 FQNNGV. This CDR3 is 12 amino acids long.

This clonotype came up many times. The CDR3 DNA reads as TGTGCCAGCAGCTGGCACAGGGGGGTTAACTATGGCTACACCTTC. It specifies CASSWHRGVNYGYTF. The J gene is TRBJ1-2, the V gene TRBV11-2, with 8 bases lining up with TRBD1. The germline V gene has CDR1 SGHAT and CDR2 FQNNGV. V shed 4 bases, J shed 1 base, and the junction held 5 bases outside the gene matches. There are 15 residues in the CDR3.

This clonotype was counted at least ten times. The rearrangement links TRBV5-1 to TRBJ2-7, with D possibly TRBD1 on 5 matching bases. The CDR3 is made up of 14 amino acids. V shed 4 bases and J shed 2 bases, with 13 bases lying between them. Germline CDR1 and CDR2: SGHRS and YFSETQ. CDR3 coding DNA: TGCGCCAGCAGCCCCTTGACAGACCCCTACGAGCAGTACTTC. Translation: CASSPLTDPYEQYF.

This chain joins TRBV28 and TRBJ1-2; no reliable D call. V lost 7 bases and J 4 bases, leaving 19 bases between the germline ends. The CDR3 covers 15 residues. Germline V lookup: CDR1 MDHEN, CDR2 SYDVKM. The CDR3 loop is CASTSFEGTGYGYTF. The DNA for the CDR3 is TGTGCCAGCACCTCTTTCGAGGGAACTGGCTATGGCTACACCTTC.

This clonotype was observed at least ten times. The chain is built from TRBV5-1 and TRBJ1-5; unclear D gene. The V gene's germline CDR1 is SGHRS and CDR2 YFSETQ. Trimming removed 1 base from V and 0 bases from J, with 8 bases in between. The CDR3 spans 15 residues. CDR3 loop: CASSLMGYSNQPQHF. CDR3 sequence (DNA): TGCGCCAGCAGCTTGATGGGTTATAGCAATCAGCCCCAGCATTTT.

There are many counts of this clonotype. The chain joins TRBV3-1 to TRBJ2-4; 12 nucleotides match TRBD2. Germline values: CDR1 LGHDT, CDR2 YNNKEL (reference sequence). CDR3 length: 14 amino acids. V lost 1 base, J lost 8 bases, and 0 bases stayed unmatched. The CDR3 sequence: CASSQGLAGDIQYF. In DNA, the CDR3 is TGTGCCAGCAGCCAAGGACTAGCGGGGGACATTCAGTACTTC. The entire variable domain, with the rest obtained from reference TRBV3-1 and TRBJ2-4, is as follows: DTAVSQTPKYLVTQMGNDKSIKCEQNLGHDTMYWYKQDSKKFLKIMFSYNNKELIINETVPNRFSPKSPDKAHLNLHINSLELGDSAVYFCASSQGLAGDIQYFGAGTRLSVL.

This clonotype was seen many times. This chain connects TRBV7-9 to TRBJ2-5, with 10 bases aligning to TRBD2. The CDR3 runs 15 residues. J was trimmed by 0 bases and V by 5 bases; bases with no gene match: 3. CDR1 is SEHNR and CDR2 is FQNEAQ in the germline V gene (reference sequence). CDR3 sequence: CASSTSGEHQETQYF. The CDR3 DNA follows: TGTGCCAGCAGCACTAGCGGGGAGCACCAAGAGACCCAGTACTTC.

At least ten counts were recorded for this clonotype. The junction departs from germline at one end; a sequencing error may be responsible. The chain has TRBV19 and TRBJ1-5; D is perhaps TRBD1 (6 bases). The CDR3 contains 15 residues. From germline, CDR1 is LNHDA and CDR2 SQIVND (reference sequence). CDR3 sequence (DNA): TGTGCCAGCAGTAAGGGGGGTAGTCGCAATCAGCCCCAGCATTTT. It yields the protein CASSKGGSRNQPQHF.

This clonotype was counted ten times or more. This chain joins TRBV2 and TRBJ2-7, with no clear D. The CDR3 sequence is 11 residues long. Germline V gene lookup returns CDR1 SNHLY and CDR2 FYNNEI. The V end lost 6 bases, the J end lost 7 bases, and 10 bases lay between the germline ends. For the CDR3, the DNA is TGTGCCAGCAGCATAATGAGGGAGCAGTACTTC. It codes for CASSIMREQYF.

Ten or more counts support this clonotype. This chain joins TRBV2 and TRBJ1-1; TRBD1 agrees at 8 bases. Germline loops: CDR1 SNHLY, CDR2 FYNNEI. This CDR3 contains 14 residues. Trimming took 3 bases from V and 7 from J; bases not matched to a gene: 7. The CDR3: CASSDPLDRGEAFF. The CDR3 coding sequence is TGTGCCAGCAGTGACCCTTTAGACAGGGGTGAAGCTTTCTTT.

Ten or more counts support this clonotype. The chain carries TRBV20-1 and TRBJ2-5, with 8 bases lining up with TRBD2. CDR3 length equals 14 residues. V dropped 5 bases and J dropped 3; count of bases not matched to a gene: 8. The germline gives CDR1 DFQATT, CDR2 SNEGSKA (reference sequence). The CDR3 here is CSAVRGGAEETQYF. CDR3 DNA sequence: TGCAGTGCTGTACGGGGGGGGGCTGAAGAGACCCAGTACTTC.

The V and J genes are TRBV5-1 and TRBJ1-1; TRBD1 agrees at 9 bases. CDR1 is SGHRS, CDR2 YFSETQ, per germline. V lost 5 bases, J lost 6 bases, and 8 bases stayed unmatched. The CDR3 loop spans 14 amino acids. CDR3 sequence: CASRPGQGISEAFF. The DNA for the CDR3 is TGCGCCAGCAGACCGGGACAGGGAATCTCTGAAGCTTTCTTT.

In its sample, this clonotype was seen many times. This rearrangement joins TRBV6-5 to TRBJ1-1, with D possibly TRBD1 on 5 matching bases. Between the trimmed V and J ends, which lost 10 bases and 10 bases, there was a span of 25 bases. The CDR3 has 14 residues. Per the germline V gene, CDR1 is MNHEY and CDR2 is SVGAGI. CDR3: CATTAAGLQLIAFF. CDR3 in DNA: TGTGCCACCACCGCGGCGGGACTTCAACTGATAGCTTTCTTT.

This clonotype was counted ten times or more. The chain's CDR3 is CAWRGQGADEQYF. In DNA form, the CDR3 reads TGTGCCTGGAGGGGACAGGGGGCGGACGAGCAGTACTTC. The chain couples TRBV30 to TRBJ2-7, with 12 positions matching TRBD1. Trimming removed 3 bases from V and 5 bases from J; junction bases left unmatched: 2. The CDR3 covers 13 residues. Germline assignment: CDR1 GTSNPN and CDR2 SVGIG (reference sequence).

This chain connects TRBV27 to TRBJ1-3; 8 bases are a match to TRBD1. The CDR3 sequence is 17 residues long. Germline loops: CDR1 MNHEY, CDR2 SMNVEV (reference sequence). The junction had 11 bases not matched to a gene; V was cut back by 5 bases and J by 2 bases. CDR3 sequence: CASSTPADRVAGNTIYF. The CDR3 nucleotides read TGTGCCAGCAGTACCCCCGCGGACAGGGTCGCTGGAAACACCATATATTTT.

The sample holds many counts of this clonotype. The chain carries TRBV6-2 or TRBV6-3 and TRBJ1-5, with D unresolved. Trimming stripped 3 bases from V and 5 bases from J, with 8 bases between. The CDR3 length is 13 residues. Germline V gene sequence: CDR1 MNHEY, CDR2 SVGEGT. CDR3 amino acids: CASSYPGDQPQHF. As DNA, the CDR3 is TGTGCCAGCAGTTATCCTGGTGATCAGCCCCAGCATTTT.

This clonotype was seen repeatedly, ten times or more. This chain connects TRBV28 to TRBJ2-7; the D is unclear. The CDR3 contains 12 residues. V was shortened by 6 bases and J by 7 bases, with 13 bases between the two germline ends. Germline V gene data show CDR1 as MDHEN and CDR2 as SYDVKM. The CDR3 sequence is CASSLSVIEQYF. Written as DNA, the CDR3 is TGTGCCAGCAGCCTCTCGGTGATTGAGCAGTACTTC. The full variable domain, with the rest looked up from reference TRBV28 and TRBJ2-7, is DVKVTQSSRYLVKRTGEKVFLECVQDMDHENMFWYRQDPGLGLRLIYFSYDVKMKEKGDIPEGYSVSREKKERFSLILESASTNQTSMYLCASSLSVIEQYFGPGTRLTVT.

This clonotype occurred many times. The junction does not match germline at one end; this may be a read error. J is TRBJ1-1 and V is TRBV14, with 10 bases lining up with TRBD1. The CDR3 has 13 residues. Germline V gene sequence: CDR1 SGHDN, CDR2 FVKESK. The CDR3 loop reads CASSLTGQGSWLF. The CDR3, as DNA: TGTGCCAGCAGCCTTACGGGACAGGGGAGTTGGCTCTTT.

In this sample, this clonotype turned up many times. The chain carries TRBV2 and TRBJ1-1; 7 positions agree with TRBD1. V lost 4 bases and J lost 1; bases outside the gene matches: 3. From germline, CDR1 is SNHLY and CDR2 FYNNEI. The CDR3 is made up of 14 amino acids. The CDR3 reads CASSARTGNTEAFF. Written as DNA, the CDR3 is TGTGCCAGCAGTGCTCGGACAGGGAACACTGAAGCTTTCTTT.

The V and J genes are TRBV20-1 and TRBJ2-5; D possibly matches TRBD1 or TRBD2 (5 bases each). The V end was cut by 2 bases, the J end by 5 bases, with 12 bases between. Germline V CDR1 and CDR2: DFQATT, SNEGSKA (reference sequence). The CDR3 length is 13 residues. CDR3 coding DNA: TGCAGTGCTAGACACGGGGCCGTGGAGACCCAGTACTTC. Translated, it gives CSARHGAVETQYF.

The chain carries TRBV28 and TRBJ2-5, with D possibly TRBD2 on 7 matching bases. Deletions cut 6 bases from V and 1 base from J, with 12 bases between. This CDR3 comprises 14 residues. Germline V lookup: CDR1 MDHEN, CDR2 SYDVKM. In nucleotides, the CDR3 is TGTGCCAGCAGCAATGCGGGGGCCCAAGAGACCCAGTACTTC. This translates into CASSNAGAQETQYF.

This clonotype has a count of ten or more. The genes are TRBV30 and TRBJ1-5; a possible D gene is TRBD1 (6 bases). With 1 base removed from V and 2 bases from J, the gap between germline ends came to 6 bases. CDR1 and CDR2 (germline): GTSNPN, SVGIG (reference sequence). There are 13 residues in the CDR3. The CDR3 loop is CAWSAGGNQPQHF. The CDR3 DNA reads TGTGCCTGGAGTGCAGGGGGCAATCAGCCCCAGCATTTT.

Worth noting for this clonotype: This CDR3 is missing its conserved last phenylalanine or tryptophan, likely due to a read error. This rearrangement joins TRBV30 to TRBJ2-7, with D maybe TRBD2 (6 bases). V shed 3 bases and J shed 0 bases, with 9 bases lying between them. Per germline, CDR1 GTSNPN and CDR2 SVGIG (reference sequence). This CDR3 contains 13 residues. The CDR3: CAWSGTDSYEQYL. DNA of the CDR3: TGTGCCTGGAGCGGGACTGACTCCTACGAGCAGTACCTC.

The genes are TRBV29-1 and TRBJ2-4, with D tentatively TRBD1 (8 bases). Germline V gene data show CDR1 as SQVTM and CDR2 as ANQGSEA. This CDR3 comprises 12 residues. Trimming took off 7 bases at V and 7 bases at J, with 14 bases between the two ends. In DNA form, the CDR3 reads TGCAGCGCCCTACAGGGGGGGAACATTCAGTACTTC. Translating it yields CSALQGGNIQYF.

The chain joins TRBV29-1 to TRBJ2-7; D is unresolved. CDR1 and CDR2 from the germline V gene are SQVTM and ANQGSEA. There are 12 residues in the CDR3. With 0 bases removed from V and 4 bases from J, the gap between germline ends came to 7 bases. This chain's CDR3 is CSVEDMGYEQYF. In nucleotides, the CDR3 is TGCAGCGTTGAAGATATGGGATACGAGCAGTACTTC.

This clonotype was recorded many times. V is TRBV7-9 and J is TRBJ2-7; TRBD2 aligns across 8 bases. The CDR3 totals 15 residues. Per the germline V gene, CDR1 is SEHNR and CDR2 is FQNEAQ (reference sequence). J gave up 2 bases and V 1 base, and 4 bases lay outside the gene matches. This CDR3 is CASSLGPGLAYEQYF. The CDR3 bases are TGTGCCAGCAGCTTAGGGCCGGGACTAGCCTACGAGCAGTACTTC.

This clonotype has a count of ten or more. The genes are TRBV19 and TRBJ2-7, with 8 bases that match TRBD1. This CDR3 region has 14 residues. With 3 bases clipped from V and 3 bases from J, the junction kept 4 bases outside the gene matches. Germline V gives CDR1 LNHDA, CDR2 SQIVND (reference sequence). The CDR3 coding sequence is TGTGCCAGTAGTATCCAGGACAGGGTCTACGAGCAGTACTTC. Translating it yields CASSIQDRVYEQYF. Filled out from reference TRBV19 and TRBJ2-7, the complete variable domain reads DGGITQSPKYLFRKEGQNVTLSCEQNLNHDAMYWYRQDPGQGLRLIYYSQIVNDFQKGDIAEGYSVSREKKESFPLTVTSAQKNPTAFYLCASSIQDRVYEQYFGPGTRLTVT.